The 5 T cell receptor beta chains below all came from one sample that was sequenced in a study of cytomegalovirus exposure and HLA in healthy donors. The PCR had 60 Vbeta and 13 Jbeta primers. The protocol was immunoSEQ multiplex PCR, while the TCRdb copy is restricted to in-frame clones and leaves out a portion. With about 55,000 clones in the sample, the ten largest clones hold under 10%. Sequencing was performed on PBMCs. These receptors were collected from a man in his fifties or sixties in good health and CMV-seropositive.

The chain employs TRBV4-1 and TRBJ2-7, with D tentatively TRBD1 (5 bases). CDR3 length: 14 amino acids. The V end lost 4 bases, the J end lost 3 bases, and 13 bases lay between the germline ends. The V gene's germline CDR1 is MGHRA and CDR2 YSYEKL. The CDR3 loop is CASSLGKGNYEQYF. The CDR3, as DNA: TGCGCCAGCAGCCTTGGAAAGGGGAACTACGAGCAGTACTTC.

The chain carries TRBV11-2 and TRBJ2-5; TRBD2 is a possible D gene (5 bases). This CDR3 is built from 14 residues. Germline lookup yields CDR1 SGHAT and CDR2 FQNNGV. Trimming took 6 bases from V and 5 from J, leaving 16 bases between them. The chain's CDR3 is CASRTRGSGETQYF. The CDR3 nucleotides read TGTGCCAGCAGAACTAGAGGGAGCGGTGAGACCCAGTACTTC. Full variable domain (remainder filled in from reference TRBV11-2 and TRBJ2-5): EAGVAQSPRYKIIEKRQSVAFWCNPISGHATLYWYQQILGQGPKLLIQFQNNGVVDDSQLPKDRFSAERLKGVDSTLKIQPAKLEDSAVYLCASRTRGSGETQYFGPGTRLLVL.

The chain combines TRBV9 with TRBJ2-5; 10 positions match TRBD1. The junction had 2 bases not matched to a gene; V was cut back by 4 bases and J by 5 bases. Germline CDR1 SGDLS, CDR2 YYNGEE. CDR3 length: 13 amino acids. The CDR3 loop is CASSTGQGETQYF. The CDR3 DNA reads TGTGCCAGCAGCACGGGACAGGGGGAGACCCAGTACTTC. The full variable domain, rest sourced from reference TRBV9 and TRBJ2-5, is DSGVTQTPKHLITATGQRVTLRCSPRSGDLSVYWYQQSLDQGLQFLIQYYNGEERAKGNILERFSAQQFPDLHSELNLSSLELGDSALYFCASSTGQGETQYFGPGTRLLVL.

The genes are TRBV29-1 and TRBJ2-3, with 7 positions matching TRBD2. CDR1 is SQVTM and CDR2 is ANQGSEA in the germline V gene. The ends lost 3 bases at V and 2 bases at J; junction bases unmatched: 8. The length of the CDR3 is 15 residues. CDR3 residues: CSVEEAGKPTDTQYF. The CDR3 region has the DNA TGCAGCGTTGAGGAAGCGGGGAAACCCACAGATACGCAGTATTTT.

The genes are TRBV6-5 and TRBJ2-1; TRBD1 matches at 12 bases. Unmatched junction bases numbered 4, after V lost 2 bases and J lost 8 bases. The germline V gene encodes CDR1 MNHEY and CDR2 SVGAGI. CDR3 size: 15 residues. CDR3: CASSYRDRGLYEQFF. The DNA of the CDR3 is TGTGCCAGCAGTTACAGGGACAGGGGGCTCTATGAGCAGTTCTTC.